These 21 T cell receptor beta chains came from one sample sequenced in a study of T-cell reconstitution after alpha-beta-depleted transplantation in children (dated by TCRdb to the mid-2010s). This specimen's treatment or condition label, per the study, means: allogeneic hematopoietic cell transplantation with graft depleted of TCRalphabeta T cells and CD19 B cells. The library was obtained by PCR. The instrument given in TCRdb is Illumina HiSeq 2500. TCR library preparation used molecular barcoding, with unique molecular identifiers applied to normalize quantification of the TCRbeta repertoire. The public reads were reanalyzed by TCRdb: fastp trimming at Q25, MiXCR alignment, in-frame beta chains only. CDR3 protein sequences are deduplicated, and each keeps its most common genes and DNA. The sample has around 800,000 distinct CDR3 sequences on record, roughly 15% of them singletons. The leading ten clones occupy around 5.3% of the sample.

The sample consisted of PBMCs, mostly from graft donor cells, taken 360 days after TCRalphabeta/CD19-depleted stem cell transplant. The receptors here all came from a male patient between 10 and 17 years old who had a stem cell transplant for acute lymphoblastic leukemia, so the T cells may come from the graft donor.

The rearrangement uses TRBV20-1 and TRBJ2-7; D may be TRBD2 (5 bases). This CDR3 has 15 amino acids. Trimming stripped 0 bases from V and 0 bases from J, with 12 bases between. Germline V gives CDR1 DFQATT, CDR2 SNEGSKA (reference sequence). CDR3 sequence reads: CSARDPSLSSYEQYF. In DNA form, the CDR3 reads TGCAGTGCTAGAGATCCTAGCCTCAGCTCCTACGAGCAGTACTTC.

The rearrangement uses TRBV5-1 and TRBJ2-1; 8 nucleotides align to TRBD2. Losses at the gene ends were 4 bases for V and 2 bases for J; bases not matched to a gene: 5. The CDR3 spans 15 residues. CDR1 and CDR2 (germline): SGHRS, YFSETQ. As DNA, the CDR3 is TGCGCCAGCAGCCAAAGAGCGGGAGCCTACAATGAGCAGTTCTTC. The encoded protein is CASSQRAGAYNEQFF.

V is TRBV2 and J is TRBJ1-1; 8 nucleotides line up with TRBD1. V dropped 7 bases and J dropped 0; count of bases not matched to a gene: 7. CDR3 size: 15 residues. Germline V lookup: CDR1 SNHLY, CDR2 FYNNEI. The CDR3 here is CASKVQGAMNTEAFF. CDR3 in DNA: TGTGCCAGCAAGGTCCAGGGGGCAATGAACACTGAAGCTTTCTTT.

This clonotype came up a few times. CDR3 sequence reads: CASSPAPTTFDNEQFF. The CDR3 region has the DNA TGTGCCAGCAGCCCCGCCCCGACTACCTTCGACAATGAGCAGTTCTTC. The chain links TRBV14 to TRBJ2-1; D perhaps matches TRBD2 (5 bases). The CDR3 loop spans 16 amino acids. Germline V CDR1 and CDR2: SGHDN, FVKESK. Trimming shortened V by 4 bases and J by 5 bases, and 18 bases separated the two germline ends. Full variable domain (outside the CDR3, taken from reference TRBV14 and TRBJ2-1): EAGVTQFPSHSVIEKGQTVTLRCDPISGHDNLYWYRRVMGKEIKFLLHFVKESKQDESGMPNNRFLAERTGGTYSTLKVQPAELEDSGVYFCASSPAPTTFDNEQFFGPGTRLTVL.

This clonotype came up a few times. The chain recombines TRBV4-1 with TRBJ1-1; D is unresolved. V was shortened by 3 bases and J by 6 bases, with 17 bases between the two germline ends. Germline CDR1 MGHRA, CDR2 YSYEKL. This CDR3 region has 15 residues. CDR3 region: CASSQPPHKDSEAFF. The CDR3 coding sequence is TGCGCCAGCAGCCAGCCTCCCCACAAGGACTCTGAAGCTTTCTTT.

The chain carries TRBV12-5 and TRBJ2-6; no firm D call. V was pared by 7 bases and J by 2 bases, with 6 bases between. This CDR3 has 13 residues. Looked up from germline, CDR1 is LGHNT and CDR2 is FRNRAP. CDR3 sequence (DNA): TGTGCTAGTGCTGGGGCTGGGGCCAACGTCCTGACTTTC. Protein: CASAGAGANVLTF. Drawing the rest from reference TRBV12-5 and TRBJ2-6, the complete variable domain is DARVTQTPRHKVTEMGQEVTMRCQPILGHNTVFWYRQTMMQGLELLAYFRNRAPLDDSGMPKDRFSAEMPDATLATLKIQPSEPRDSAVYFCASAGAGANVLTFGAGSRLTVL.

This clonotype was detected many times. The J gene is TRBJ2-1, the V gene TRBV12-3 or TRBV12-4; TRBD2 agrees at 7 bases. Trimming cost V 3 bases and J 7 bases; bases outside gene matches: 9. The length of the CDR3 is 15 residues. The CDR3 coding sequence is TGTGCCAGCAGTTTGGCTGGGAGGGCTGGTAATGAGCAGTTCTTC. It codes for CASSLAGRAGNEQFF.

This clonotype has only a few counts. The chain carries TRBV7-9 and TRBJ1-2; D is undetermined. V lost 3 bases and J 0 bases, leaving 8 bases between the germline ends. CDR1 is SEHNR, CDR2 FQNEAQ, per germline (reference sequence). The CDR3 has 14 amino acids. CDR3 coding DNA: TGTGCCAGCAGCTTGCCCTTAGCTAACTATGGCTACACCTTC. Its translation: CASSLPLANYGYTF. The whole variable domain, remainder taken from reference TRBV7-9 and TRBJ1-2, is DTGVSQNPRHKITKRGQNVTFRCDPISEHNRLYWYRQTLGQGPEFLTYFQNEAQLEKSRLLSDRFSAERPKGSFSTLEIQRTEQGDSAMYLCASSLPLANYGYTFGSGTRLTVV.

This clonotype was detected a few times. CDR3 nucleotide sequence: TGCGCCTCCCGAAGGTGGGGTAACACTGAAGCTTTCTTT. The encoded protein is CASRRWGNTEAFF. The chain links TRBV5-1 to TRBJ1-1; D unclear. The CDR3 runs to 13 residues. The ends were cut back, 10 bases at V and 2 bases at J, with 15 bases in the middle. Germline V gene lookup returns CDR1 SGHRS and CDR2 YFSETQ.

The V gene is TRBV7-7, the J gene TRBJ2-7; the D call may be TRBD1 or TRBD2 (5 bases each). This CDR3 is built from 15 residues. Germline-derived CDR1 and CDR2 are SSHAT and FNYEAQ (reference sequence). V was trimmed by 4 bases and J by 0 bases, leaving 13 bases between them. The CDR3 is CASSSGTESSYEQYF. As DNA, the CDR3 is TGTGCCAGCAGCTCCGGGACGGAAAGCTCCTACGAGCAGTACTTC. The whole variable domain, remainder taken from reference TRBV7-7 and TRBJ2-7, is GAGVSQSPRYKVTKRGQDVTLRCDPISSHATLYWYQQALGQGPEFLTYFNYEAQPDKSGLPSDRFSAERPEGSISTLTIQRTEQRDSAMYRCASSSGTESSYEQYFGPGTRLTVT.

For this clonotype: A read error may be the cause here, since a much bigger clone is one base away. The chain has TRBV5-1 and TRBJ2-2; a possible D gene is TRBD2 (6 bases). This CDR3 has 15 amino acids. Germline CDR1 and CDR2: SGHRS and YFSETQ. The CDR3 sequence is CTSSLAGSNTGELFF. The CDR3 region has the DNA TGCACCAGCAGCTTGGCGGGGAGTAACACCGGGGAGCTGTTTTTT.

This clonotype appeared a few times. The V gene is TRBV12-3 or TRBV12-4, the J gene TRBJ2-1; weak D call: TRBD2 (6 bases). There are 14 residues in the CDR3. V shed 9 bases and J shed 4 bases, with 16 bases lying between them. The CDR3 region has the DNA TGTGCCAGTGGCGGGGCGGGCCCATACAATGAGCAGTTCTTC. The encoded protein is CASGGAGPYNEQFF.

The chain joins TRBV29-1 to TRBJ2-1; tentatively, D is TRBD2 (6 bases). Germline values: CDR1 SQVTM, CDR2 ANQGSEA. V lost 4 bases and J lost 3, with 13 bases in between. This CDR3 region has 14 residues. CDR3 DNA: TGCAGCGTTGTATGGCGGGATGGCTACAATGAGCAGTTCTTC. This encodes CSVVWRDGYNEQFF.

A few counts support this clonotype. The rearrangement joins TRBV25-1 to TRBJ2-3; possibly TRBD1 for D (5 bases). CDR3 length equals 16 residues. V lost 1 base and J lost 6, with 17 bases in between. Germline V gives CDR1 MGHDK, CDR2 SYGVNS. CDR3 DNA: TGTGCCAGCAGTGAATGGGGCAGCGCCTCTGAGGATACGCAGTATTTT. This codes for CASSEWGSASEDTQYF. The full variable domain, completed using reference TRBV25-1 and TRBJ2-3, is EADIYQTPRYLVIGTGKKITLECSQTMGHDKMYWYQQDPGMELHLIHYSYGVNSTEKGDLSSESTVSRIRTEHFPLTLESARPSHTSQYLCASSEWGSASEDTQYFGPGTRLTVL.

This clonotype was recorded many times. This chain links TRBV5-1 with TRBJ2-1; TRBD2 is a possible D gene (5 bases). In germline, CDR1 is SGHRS, CDR2 YFSETQ. This CDR3 has 15 amino acids. Trimming shortened V by 0 bases and J by 4 bases, and 11 bases separated the two germline ends. As DNA, the CDR3 is TGCGCCAGCAGCTTGGTCCTAGCAGATTACAATGAGCAGTTCTTC. This gives the protein CASSLVLADYNEQFF.

This clonotype showed up just a few times. This chain links TRBV12-3 or TRBV12-4 with TRBJ2-2; D is uncertain. Trimming took off 2 bases at V and 3 bases at J, with 7 bases between the two ends. This CDR3 is 14 amino acids long. CDR3 nucleotide sequence: TGTGCCAGCAGTTTAAACCGGTACACCGGGGAGCTGTTTTTT. Translating gives CASSLNRYTGELFF.

The genes are TRBV24-1 and TRBJ2-3, with TRBD1 matching 10 bases. The V gene's germline CDR1 is KGHDR and CDR2 SFDVKD. The CDR3 sequence is 15 residues long. J lost 2 bases, V lost 9 bases, and 7 bases had no gene match. CDR3 nucleotide sequence: TGTGCCACCGCCGCCGGGACAGGGGTCACAGATACGCAGTATTTT. Its translation is CATAAGTGVTDTQYF.

The chain couples TRBV7-9 to TRBJ1-4; D gene unclear. There are 13 residues in the CDR3. Germline V CDR1 and CDR2: SEHNR, FQNEAQ (reference sequence). The ends were cut back, 3 bases at V and 8 bases at J, with 10 bases in the middle. The CDR3 region has the DNA TGTGCCAGCAGCTTGGACCCCGGGGAAAAACTGTTTTTT. Its protein is CASSLDPGEKLFF.

About this clonotype itself: This may come from a read error, since a much larger clone is one base off. Lacking the conserved final phenylalanine or tryptophan, this CDR3 likely reflects a read error. The rearrangement uses TRBV20-1 and TRBJ2-5, with 10 nucleotides matching TRBD2. The CDR3 has 15 residues. The ends lost 5 bases at V and 5 bases at J; junction bases unmatched: 11. Germline V gene data show CDR1 as DFQATT and CDR2 as SNEGSKA (reference sequence). DNA of the CDR3: TGCAGTGCTGGCCCAAGGCTAGCGGGAGTTGAGACCCAGTACCTC. Its translation is CSAGPRLAGVETQYL.

A few counts support this clonotype. In nucleotides, the CDR3 is TGCGCCAGCAGCCAAGGGACAGGGGGAAACTCCTACGAGCAGTACTTC. It specifies CASSQGTGGNSYEQYF. The chain uses TRBV4-1 and TRBJ2-7; 10 bases agree with TRBD1. The CDR3 length is 16 residues. Losses at the gene ends were 1 base for V and 0 bases for J; bases not matched to a gene: 3. CDR1 MGHRA and CDR2 YSYEKL come from the germline V gene.

This chain uses TRBV20-1 with TRBJ2-7, with D perhaps matching TRBD1 (5 bases). This CDR3 region has 15 residues. V was shortened by 0 bases and J by 3 bases, with 15 bases between the two germline ends. Per the germline V gene, CDR1 is DFQATT and CDR2 is SNEGSKA (reference sequence). The CDR3 coding sequence is TGCAGTGCTAGAGAAAAGACAGCTACGGACTACGAGCAGTACTTC. It yields the protein CSAREKTATDYEQYF.